The sequence of this T cell receptor (beta chain) was determined in a study of vaccination and CD4 T cells after COVID-19. At the level of the study: Following dose two, a median approximately 65 days (range 14 to 241) passed before post-vaccine samples were taken. General observations from the study: Median reactive clonotypes, those recognizing SARS-CoV-2, rose from around 20 to 38, not significantly.

TCRdb recomputed calls from the PCR reads with MiXCR, one row per CDR3 protein. The table shows 20,000 to 25,000 distinct CDR3 sequences, with roughly 53% occurring only once. For this clonotype: Antigen specificity is unknown.

Germline CDR1 MDHEN, CDR2 SYDVKM. V lost 3 bases, J lost 2 bases, and 2 bases stayed unmatched. The CDR3 is 15 residues long. The sequence was obtained from a human donor who had recovered from COVID-19. The sample here was CD4+ T cells from blood, taken before SARS-CoV-2 vaccination. The chain joins TRBV28 to TRBJ2-3; TRBD2 agrees at 10 bases. DNA of the CDR3: TGTGCCAGCAGTTTCGGGACTAGCGACACAGATACGCAGTATTTT. Its translation is CASSFGTSDTDTQYF.